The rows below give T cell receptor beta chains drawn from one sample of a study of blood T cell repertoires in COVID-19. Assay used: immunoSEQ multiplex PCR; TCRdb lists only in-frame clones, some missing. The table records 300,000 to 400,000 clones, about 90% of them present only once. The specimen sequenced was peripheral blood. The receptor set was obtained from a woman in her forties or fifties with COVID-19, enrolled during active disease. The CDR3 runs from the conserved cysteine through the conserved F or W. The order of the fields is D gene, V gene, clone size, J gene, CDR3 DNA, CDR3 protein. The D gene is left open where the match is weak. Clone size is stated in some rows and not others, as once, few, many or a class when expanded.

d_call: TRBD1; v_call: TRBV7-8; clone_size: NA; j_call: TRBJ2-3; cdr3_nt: TGTGCCAGCAGCTTAGGCCAGGGGGCTTCAGATACGCAGTATTTT; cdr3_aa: CASSLGQGASDTQYF
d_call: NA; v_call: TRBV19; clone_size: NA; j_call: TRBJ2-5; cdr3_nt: TGTGCCTCCAAGAGGCAGAGCCAAGAGACCCAGTACTTC; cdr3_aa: CASKRQSQETQYF
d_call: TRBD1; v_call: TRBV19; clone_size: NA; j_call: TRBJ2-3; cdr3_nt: TGTGCCAGTAGTGCTCGACAGGGGGCCGGGGGCACAGATACGCAGTATTTT; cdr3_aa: CASSARQGAGGTDTQYF
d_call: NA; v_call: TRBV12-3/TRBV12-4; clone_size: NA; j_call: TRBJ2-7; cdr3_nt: TGTGCCAGCAGCTCACACTACGAGCAGTACTTC; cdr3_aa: CASSSHYEQYF
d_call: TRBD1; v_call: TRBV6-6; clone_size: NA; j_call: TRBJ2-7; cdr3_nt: TGTGCCAGCAGTGTGGACAGGGCAACCTACGAGCAGTACTTC; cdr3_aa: CASSVDRATYEQYF
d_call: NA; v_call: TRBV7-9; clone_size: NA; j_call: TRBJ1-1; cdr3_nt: TGTGCCAGCAGCTTAGCTGACAGAAAGAACACTGAAGCTTTCTTT; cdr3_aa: CASSLADRKNTEAFF
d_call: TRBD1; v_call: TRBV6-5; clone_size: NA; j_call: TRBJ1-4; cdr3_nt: TGTGCCAGCAGTTACCTTGGGCAGGGGGCGGGAGAAAAACTGTTTTTT; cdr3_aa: CASSYLGQGAGEKLFF
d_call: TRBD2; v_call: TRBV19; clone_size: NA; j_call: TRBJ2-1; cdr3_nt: TGTGCCAGTAGTATAGTCGGCGGGAGCTCCTACAATGAGCAGTTCTTC; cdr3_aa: CASSIVGGSSYNEQFF
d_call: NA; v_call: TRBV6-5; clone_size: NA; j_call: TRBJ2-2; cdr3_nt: TGTGCCAGCAGGGACAGCAACACCGGGGAGCTGTTTTTT; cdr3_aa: CASRDSNTGELFF
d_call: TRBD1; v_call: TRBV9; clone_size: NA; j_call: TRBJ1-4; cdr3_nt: TGTGCCAGCAGCGTAGGGACAGGGTGGAGTGAAAAACTGTTTTTT; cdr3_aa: CASSVGTGWSEKLFF
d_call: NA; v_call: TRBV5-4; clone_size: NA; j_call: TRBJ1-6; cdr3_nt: TGTGCCAGCAGCTTGGGTGGGCCCTATAATTCACCCCTCCACTTT; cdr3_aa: CASSLGGPYNSPLHF
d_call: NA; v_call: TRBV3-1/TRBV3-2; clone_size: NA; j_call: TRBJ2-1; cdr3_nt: TGTGCCAGCACCTCCGGGCGGGGCAATGAGCAGTTCTTC; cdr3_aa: CASTSGRGNEQFF
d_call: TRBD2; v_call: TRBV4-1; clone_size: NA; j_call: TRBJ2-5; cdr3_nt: TGCGCCAGCAGCCAACCCAACCTAGCGGGAGCAGGAGAGACCCAGTACTTC; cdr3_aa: CASSQPNLAGAGETQYF
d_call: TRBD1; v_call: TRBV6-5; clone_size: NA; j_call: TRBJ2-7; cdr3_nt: TGTGCCAGCAGTACGAGGACAGGGAAATCCTACGAGCAGTACTTC; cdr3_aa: CASSTRTGKSYEQYF
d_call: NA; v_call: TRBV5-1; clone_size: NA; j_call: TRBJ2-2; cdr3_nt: TGCGCCAGCAGCTTGGCGTTAGACACCGGGGAGCTGTTTTTT; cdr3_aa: CASSLALDTGELFF
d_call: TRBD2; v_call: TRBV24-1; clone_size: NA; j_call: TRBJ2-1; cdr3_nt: TGTGCCACCAGTGGGGGGGAGGGCTACAATGAGCAGTTCTTC; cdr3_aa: CATSGGEGYNEQFF
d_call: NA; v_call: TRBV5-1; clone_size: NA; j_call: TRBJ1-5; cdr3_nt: TGCGCCAGCAGCCTTTCTGGGGGCACTAATAGCAATCAGCCCCAGCATTTT; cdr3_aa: CASSLSGGTNSNQPQHF
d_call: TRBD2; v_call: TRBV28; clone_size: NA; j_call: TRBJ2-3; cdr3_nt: TGTGCCAGCAGCACTCAGGGAGCGGGAGACACAGATACGCAGTATTTT; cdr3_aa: CASSTQGAGDTDTQYF
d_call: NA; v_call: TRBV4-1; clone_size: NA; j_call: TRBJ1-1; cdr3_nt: TGCGCCAGCAGCCAAACCCAAGGGGGAGCTCAAGCTTTCTTT; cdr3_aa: CASSQTQGGAQAFF
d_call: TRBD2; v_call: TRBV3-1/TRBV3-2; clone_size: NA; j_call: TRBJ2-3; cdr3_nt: TGTGCCAGCAGCCAAACGCTGCCAGCGGGAGTCACAGATACGCAGTATTTT; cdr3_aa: CASSQTLPAGVTDTQYF
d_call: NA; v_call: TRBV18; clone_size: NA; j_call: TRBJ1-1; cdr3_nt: TGTGCCAGCTCACCCGGGACACCCGCCAGGAACACTGAAGCTTTCTTT; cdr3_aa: CASSPGTPARNTEAFF
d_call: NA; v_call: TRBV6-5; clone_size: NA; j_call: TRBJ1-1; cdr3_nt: TGTGCCAGCAGCCGTGGAGGGGCTGAAGCTTTCTTT; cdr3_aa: CASSRGGAEAFF
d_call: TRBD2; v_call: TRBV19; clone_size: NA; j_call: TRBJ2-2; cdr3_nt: TGTGCCAGTAGTATAGATGTAGCGGGAGGATACACCGGGGAGCTGTTTTTT; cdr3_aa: CASSIDVAGGYTGELFF
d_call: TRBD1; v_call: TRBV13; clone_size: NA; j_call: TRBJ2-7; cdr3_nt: TGTGCCAGCAGCTTAGGACAGGGGGCGCGTCAAATCCCCTACGAGCAGTACTTC; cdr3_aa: CASSLGQGARQIPYEQYF
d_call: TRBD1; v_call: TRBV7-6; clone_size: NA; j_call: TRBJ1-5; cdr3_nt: TGTGCCAGCAACCTCCAGGACAGGGGGCTTTGGAGCAATCAGCCCCAGCATTTT; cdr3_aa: CASNLQDRGLWSNQPQHF
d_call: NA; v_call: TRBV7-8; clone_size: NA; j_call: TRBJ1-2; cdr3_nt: TGTGCCAGCAGCTTAGACGGTCGCTATGGCTACACCTTC; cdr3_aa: CASSLDGRYGYTF
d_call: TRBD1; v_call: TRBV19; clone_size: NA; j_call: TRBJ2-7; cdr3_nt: TGTGCCAGTAGTCCTCCCGGAACAGGGGTCAGCGAGCAGTACTTC; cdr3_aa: CASSPPGTGVSEQYF
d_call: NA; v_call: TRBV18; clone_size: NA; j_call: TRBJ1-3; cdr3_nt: TGTGCCAGCTCACAGGACAGCTCTGGAAACACCATATATTTT; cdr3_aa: CASSQDSSGNTIYF
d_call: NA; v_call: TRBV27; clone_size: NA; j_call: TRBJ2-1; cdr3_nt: TGTGCCAGCAGTTTAGCCACCGCGTTGGACAATGAGCAGTTCTTC; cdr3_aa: CASSLATALDNEQFF
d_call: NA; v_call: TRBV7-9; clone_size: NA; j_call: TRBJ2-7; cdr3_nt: TGTGCCAGCAGCTCCACCGACAGGTCCTACGAGCAGTACTTC; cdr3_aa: CASSSTDRSYEQYF
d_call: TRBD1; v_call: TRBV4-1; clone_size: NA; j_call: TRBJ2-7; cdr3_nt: TGCGCCAGCAGCCAAGATCCCGGGACAGGCTACGAGCAGTACTTC; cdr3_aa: CASSQDPGTGYEQYF
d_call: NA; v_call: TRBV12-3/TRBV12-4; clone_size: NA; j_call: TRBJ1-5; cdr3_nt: TGTGCCAGCTCGATCGGGGGTAGGCAGCCCCAGCATTTT; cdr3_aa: CASSIGGRQPQHF
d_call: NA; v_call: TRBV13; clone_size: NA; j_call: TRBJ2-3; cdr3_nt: TGTGCCAGCAGCCTCTCAAGGAGGGGGCCCGTCCTCTCTAGCACAGATACGCAGTATTTT; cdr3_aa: CASSLSRRGPVLSSTDTQYF
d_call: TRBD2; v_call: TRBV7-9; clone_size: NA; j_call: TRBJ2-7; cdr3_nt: TGTGCCAGCAGCCCCGGGACTAGCGGGAGTGGTATCTCCTACGAGCAGTACTTC; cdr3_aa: CASSPGTSGSGISYEQYF
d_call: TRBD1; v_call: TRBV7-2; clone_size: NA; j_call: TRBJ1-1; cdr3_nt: TGTGCCAGCAGTCAGGCGGGACAGGGTTTAACTGAAGCTTTCTTT; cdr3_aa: CASSQAGQGLTEAFF
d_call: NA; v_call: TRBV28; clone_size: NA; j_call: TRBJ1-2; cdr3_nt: TGTGCCAGCAGTCCGGGGGTATCTAACTATGGCTACACCTTC; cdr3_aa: CASSPGVSNYGYTF
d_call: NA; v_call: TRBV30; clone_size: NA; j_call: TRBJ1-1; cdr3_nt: TGTGCCTGGAGTAGGGAGATGAACACTGAAGCTTTCTTT; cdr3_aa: CAWSREMNTEAFF
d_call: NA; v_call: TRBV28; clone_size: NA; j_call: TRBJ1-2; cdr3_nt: TGTGCCAGCAGTTTTGGGACACTCTATGGCTACACCTTC; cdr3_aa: CASSFGTLYGYTF
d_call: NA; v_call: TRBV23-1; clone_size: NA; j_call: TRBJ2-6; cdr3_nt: TGCGCCAGCAGTTTCCCGTGGGGGGTCTCTGGGGCCAACGTCCTGACTTTC; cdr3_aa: CASSFPWGVSGANVLTF
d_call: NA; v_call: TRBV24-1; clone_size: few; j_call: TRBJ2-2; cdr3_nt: TGTGCCACCTCCCCGGCCGAGGCAGGGGAATTCACCGGGGAGCTGTTTTTT; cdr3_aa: CATSPAEAGEFTGELFF
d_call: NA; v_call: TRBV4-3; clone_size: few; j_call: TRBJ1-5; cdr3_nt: TGCGCCAGCAGCCCAGAGTGGGGAGGTGATCAGCCCCAGCATTTT; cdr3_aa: CASSPEWGGDQPQHF
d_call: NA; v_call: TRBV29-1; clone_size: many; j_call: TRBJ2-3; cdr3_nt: TGCAGCGTTGTCCCCGGTTCAGATACGCAGTATTTT; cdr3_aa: CSVVPGSDTQYF
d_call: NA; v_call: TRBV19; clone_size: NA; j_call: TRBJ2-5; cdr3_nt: TGTGCCAGTATGGGAGGCGGGCAGGGACAAGAGACCCAGTACTTC; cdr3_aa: CASMGGGQGQETQYF
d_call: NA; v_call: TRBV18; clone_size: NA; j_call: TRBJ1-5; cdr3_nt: TGTGCCAGCTCACCAGGGGGGTTTCAGCCCCAGCATTTT; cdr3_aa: CASSPGGFQPQHF
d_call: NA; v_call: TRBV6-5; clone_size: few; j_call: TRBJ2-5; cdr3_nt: TGTGCCACCACGGGAGCCCAAGAGACCCAGTACTTC; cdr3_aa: CATTGAQETQYF
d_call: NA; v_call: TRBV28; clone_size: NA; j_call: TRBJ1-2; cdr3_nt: TGTGCCAGCAGTCCCCGTTCTCGAGATGGCTACACCTTC; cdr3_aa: CASSPRSRDGYTF
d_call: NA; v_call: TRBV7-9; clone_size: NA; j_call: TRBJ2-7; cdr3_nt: TGTGCCAGCAGCTTAGCGCGGGGGACAGGTACCTACGAGCAGTACTTC; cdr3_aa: CASSLARGTGTYEQYF
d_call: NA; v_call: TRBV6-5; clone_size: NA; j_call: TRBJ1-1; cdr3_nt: TGTGCCAGCACCGGACAGCCGACAAACACTGAAGCTTTCTTT; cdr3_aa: CASTGQPTNTEAFF
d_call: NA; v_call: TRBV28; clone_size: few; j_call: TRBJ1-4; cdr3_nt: TGTGCCAGCACTGGCGGTGGGGAAAAACTGTTTTTT; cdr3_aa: CASTGGGEKLFF
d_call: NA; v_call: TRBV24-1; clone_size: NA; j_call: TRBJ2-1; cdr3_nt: TGTGCCACCAGTGATTCGAAGGTAACCCGAGACAGAGACAACAATGAGCAGTTCTTC; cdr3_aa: CATSDSKVTRDRDNNEQFF
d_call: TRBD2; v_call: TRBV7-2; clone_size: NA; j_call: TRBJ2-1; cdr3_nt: TGTGCCAGCAGCTTAGGGGCTAGCGGGCGCTACAATGAGCAGTTCTTC; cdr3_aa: CASSLGASGRYNEQFF
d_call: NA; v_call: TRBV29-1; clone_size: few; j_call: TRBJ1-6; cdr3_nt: TGCAGCGTAGCTGCAGGAAATAATTCACCCCTCCACTTT; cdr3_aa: CSVAAGNNSPLHF
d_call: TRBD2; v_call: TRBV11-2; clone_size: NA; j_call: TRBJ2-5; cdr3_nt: TGTGCCAGCAGCCGCGGGAACGGGAGGAGCCGGGAGACCCAGTACTTC; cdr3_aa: CASSRGNGRSRETQYF